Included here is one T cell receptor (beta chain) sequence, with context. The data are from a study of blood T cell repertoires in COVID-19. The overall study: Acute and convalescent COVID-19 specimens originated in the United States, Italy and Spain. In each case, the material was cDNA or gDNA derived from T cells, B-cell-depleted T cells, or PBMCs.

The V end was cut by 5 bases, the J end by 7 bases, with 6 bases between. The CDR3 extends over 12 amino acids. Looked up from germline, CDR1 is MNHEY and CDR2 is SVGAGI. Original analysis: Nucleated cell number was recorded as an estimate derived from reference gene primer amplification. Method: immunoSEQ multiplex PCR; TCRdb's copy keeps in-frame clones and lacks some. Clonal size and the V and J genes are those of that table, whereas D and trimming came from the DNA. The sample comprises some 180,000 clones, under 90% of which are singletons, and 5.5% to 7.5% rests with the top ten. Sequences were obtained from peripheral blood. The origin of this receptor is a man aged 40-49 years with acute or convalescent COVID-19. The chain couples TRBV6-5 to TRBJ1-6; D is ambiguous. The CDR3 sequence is CASSTGNSPLHF. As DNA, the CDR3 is TGTGCCAGCAGTACGGGGAATTCACCCCTCCACTTT.